This TCR beta chain originates from a study of memory CD4+ T cells and cytomegalovirus serostatus. Sequencing was performed with immunoSEQ multiplex PCR; in TCRdb, only in-frame clones are kept and a portion is missing. In the table there are roughly 86,000 clones, 80% of which are singletons. The V segment lost 8 bases and the J segment 3 bases; nucleotides outside the gene matches: 3. This CDR3 comprises 12 residues. CDR1 SNHLY and CDR2 FYNNEI come from the germline V gene. Ten or more counts support this clone. The sort gate was single viable CD3+CD4+CD8-CD45RO+ cells for memory CD4+ T cells. The clonotype comes from an adult in good health and CMV-seropositive. The sequenced sample was memory CD4+ T cells from blood. The chain has TRBV2 and TRBJ1-2; TRBD1 aligns across 7 bases. The CDR3 loop reads CASGTDYYGYTF. DNA of the CDR3: TGTGCCAGCGGGACAGACTACTATGGCTACACCTTC.